This T cell receptor beta chain comes out of a study of shared clonotypes between healthy human individuals (dated by TCRdb to the early 2020s). Concerning the study at large: The cohort comprised two women and a few men aged 18 to 49 years. To increase sequencing depth and limit assay-specific biases, different laboratories used diverse techniques to prepare libraries and sequence TCR repertoires. To estimate repertoire size and how much clonotype sharing occurs between individuals, the study deeply sequenced the blood TCR repertoires of about five healthy adults. Each donor's leukapheresis produced roughly between roughly 0.9 and 8.9 billion PBMCs.

Results and caveats for the whole study, not just this receptor: Sampling was limited to blood, and TCR repertoires in tissue likely differ from TCR repertoires in blood. Pairwise subsampling indicated that sequencing depth was expected to affect the degree of clonotype sharing among donors. The small number of donors limited the genetic and exposure-history diversity represented.

Using the deep immunoSEQ assay, TCR CDR3 regions were amplified from genomic DNA by multiplex PCR. Extracted genomic DNA from each cell subset was distributed evenly across all wells of several immunoSEQ 96-well plates, and each plate was treated as a replicate. For unsorted PBMC, roughly 330 ng genomic DNA, equal to around 30,000 T cell genomes, was loaded into each replicate PCR. Genomic DNA from unsorted PBMC was sequenced over ten immunoSEQ deep assay plates. The purified libraries were quantified using a Qubit 3.0 fluorometer, sized with a Bioanalyzer 2100, and then quantified again using the KAPA Library Quantification kit. A separate single-read 150-cycle Illumina NextSeq 550 flow cell was used to sequence each immunoSEQ 96-well plate. The authors' pipeline ran thus. Because the immunoSEQ output held only junctional sequences and lacked quality scores, the filtering could not match the filtering applied to full-length reads. To assign V/J genes and CDR3, sequences were annotated using PyIR, a Python wrapper for IgBLAST v1.9, with IMGT germline references. Reads were filtered out if the reads had weak V/J assignments (E-value above 1e-6), no CDR3, stop codons, out-of-frame junctions, or ambiguous translated residues. V3J clonotypes were defined as sequences sharing the same inferred V gene, J gene, and CDR3 amino acid sequence. The percentage overlap between two repertoires was calculated by dividing the number of shared unique clonotypes by the size of the smaller repertoire. Richness of each repertoire was evaluated using RTK rarefaction, the Chao1 estimator, and Recon v2.1 estimates of unobserved clonotypes. TCRdb took over this immuneACCESS table, retaining in-frame rearrangements with V and J assigned. Such tables are incomplete; in checked studies, under half of the missing clones stem from an unresolved V gene, and the remainder is unexplained. D and trimming were read from the DNA, whereas the V and J calls and clone size are those reported in that table. The sample table contains about 490,000 clones; only one count was recorded for approximately 84% of them. The ten biggest clones cover about 13% of the sample.

The donors were healthy, HIV-negative adults who had no recently reported acute infections or vaccinations. Every donor was a Caucasian adult living in Nashville, Tennessee, USA. In the unsorted samples, some 94 million PBMCs were counted, and genomic DNA was extracted using the QIAamp DNA Blood Mini kit. After blood collection by leukapheresis, PBMCs were isolated using Ficoll-Histopaque density gradient centrifugation and then cryopreserved in the vapor phase of liquid nitrogen. For this clone: Its antigen has not been determined. The record has no base qualities; no much larger clone is one base away.

The source of this sequence is a woman in her thirties or forties in good health. Some clones in this sample may be carry-over from other donors' samples. The sample comprised PBMCs.

The DNA sequence follows: TGTGCCAGCAGCTTAGCTGGCCAGGGGACGCAGTATTTT. Its translation is CASSLAGQGTQYF. This chain is built from TRBV7-7 and TRBJ2-3; the best D guess is TRBD1, with 6 bases matching. V is cut by 0 bases and J by 9 bases, and the space between the germline ends is 10 bases. There are 13 amino acids in the CDR3, from cysteine to phenylalanine inclusive. Only CDR3 DNA is held: 39 bases, read in frame from base 1. CDR1 and CDR2, looked up from the germline V gene (reference sequence), are SSHAT and FNYEAQ.